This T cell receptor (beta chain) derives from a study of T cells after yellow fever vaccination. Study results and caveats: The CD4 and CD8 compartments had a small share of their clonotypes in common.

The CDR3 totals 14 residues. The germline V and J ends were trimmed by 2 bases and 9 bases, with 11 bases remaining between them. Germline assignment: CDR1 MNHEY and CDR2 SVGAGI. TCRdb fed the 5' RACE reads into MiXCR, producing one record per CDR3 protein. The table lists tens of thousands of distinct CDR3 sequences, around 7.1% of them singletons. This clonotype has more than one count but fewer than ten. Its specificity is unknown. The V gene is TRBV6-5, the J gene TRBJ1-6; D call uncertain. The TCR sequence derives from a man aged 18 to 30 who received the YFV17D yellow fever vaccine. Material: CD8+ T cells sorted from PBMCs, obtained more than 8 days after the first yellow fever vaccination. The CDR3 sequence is CASSYRREFSPLHF. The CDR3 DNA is TGTGCCAGCAGTTACCGCCGGGAGTTTTCACCCCTCCACTTT.